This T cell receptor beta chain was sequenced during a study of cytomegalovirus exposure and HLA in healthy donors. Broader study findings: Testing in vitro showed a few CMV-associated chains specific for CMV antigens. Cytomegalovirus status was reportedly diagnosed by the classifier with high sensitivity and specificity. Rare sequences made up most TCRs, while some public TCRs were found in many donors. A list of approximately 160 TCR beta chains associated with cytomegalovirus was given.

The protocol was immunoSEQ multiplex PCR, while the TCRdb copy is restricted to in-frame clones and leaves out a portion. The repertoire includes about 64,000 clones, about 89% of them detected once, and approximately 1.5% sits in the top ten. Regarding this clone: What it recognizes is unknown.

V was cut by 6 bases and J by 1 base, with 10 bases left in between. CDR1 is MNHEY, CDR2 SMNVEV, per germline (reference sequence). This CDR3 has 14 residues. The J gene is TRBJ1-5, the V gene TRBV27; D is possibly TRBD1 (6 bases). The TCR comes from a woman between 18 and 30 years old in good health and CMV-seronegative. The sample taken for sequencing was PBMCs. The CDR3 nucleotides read TGTGCCAGCAGATCCACAGGGAGCAATCAGCCCCAGCATTTT. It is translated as CASRSTGSNQPQHF.